The rows below give T cell receptor beta chains drawn from one sample of a study of regulatory T cells in long-lasting Graves disease. Using its own MiXCR run on the multiplex PCR reads, TCRdb lists one record per CDR3 protein. The repertoire holds hundreds of thousands of distinct CDR3 sequences, with about 15% as singletons. This sample also appeared in a second study, on T cells in Graves' hyperthyroidism and ophthalmopathy.

The starting material was peripheral blood mononuclear cells (PBMCs), obtained at new diagnosis, from a patient treated with antithyroid drugs. Source of these receptors: a woman in her twenties or thirties with Graves disease. CDR3s include the opening cysteine and the closing phenylalanine or tryptophan. D genes are given only for firm matches. Size values are once, few and many counts, or a class for expanded clones, and some rows have none.

>TRBJ2-1|many|TRBD2|TRBV9
CASSVGLAGGPLYNEQFF
TGTGCCAGCAGCGTAGGACTAGCGGGAGGGCCGTTGTACAATGAGCAGTTCTTC
>TRBJ2-7|many|NA|TRBV20-1
CSASQAWGALYEQYF
TGCAGTGCTAGTCAAGCCTGGGGGGCGTTGTACGAGCAGTACTTC
>TRBJ2-2|few|NA|TRBV19
CASISRTATGELFF
TGTGCCAGTATATCCAGGACAGCCACCGGGGAGCTGTTTTTT
>TRBJ2-7|many|NA|TRBV2
CANSPEGGPYEQYF
TGTGCCAACTCGCCTGAGGGGGGACCCTACGAGCAGTACTTC
>TRBJ1-1|few|NA|TRBV4-1
CASSQDGGAYTEAFF
TGCGCCAGCAGCCAAGACGGAGGGGCTTACACTGAAGCTTTCTTT
>TRBJ2-1|NA|TRBD1|TRBV5-4
CASSLNTGTGLNNEQFF
TGTGCCAGCAGCCTGAACACCGGGACAGGGTTGAACAATGAGCAGTTCTTC
>TRBJ2-1|many|NA|TRBV10-3
CAIRGINYNEQFF
TGTGCCATTCGGGGAATCAACTACAATGAGCAGTTCTTC
>TRBJ1-1|few|NA|TRBV6-2/TRBV6-3
CASSYTRAVNTEAFF
TGTGCCAGCAGTTACACCAGGGCGGTGAACACTGAAGCTTTCTTT
>TRBJ2-1|many|NA|TRBV11-2
CASSIIPWGDLSFNEQFF
TGTGCCAGCAGCATAATCCCTTGGGGGGATTTGAGTTTCAATGAGCAGTTCTTC
>TRBJ1-1|few|NA|TRBV20-1
CSARRGVVGTEAFF
TGCAGTGCTAGGCGAGGAGTTGTGGGCACTGAAGCTTTCTTT
>TRBJ2-7|many|TRBD2|TRBV10-3
CAIRGTGTALERGTYYEQYF
TGTGCCATCAGAGGAACCGGGACGGCCCTTGAGCGGGGGACCTACTACGAGCAGTACTTC
>TRBJ2-1|many|NA|TRBV5-6
CASSWMIGTTGQFF
TGTGCCAGCAGCTGGATGATCGGTACAACTGGGCAGTTCTTC
>TRBJ2-3|few|TRBD2|TRBV11-1
CASSSRGAGTSGSDTQYF
TGTGCCAGCAGCTCGAGAGGGGCCGGGACTAGCGGGAGTGATACGCAGTATTTT
>TRBJ2-3|NA|TRBD2|TRBV20-1
CSAAGLAGTPDTQYF
TGCAGTGCTGCAGGACTAGCGGGGACCCCAGATACGCAGTATTTT
>TRBJ2-1|many|TRBD2|TRBV20-1
CSARRTSGSLFSQFF
TGCAGTGCTAGACGGACTAGCGGGAGTTTGTTCTCCCAGTTCTTC
>TRBJ2-5|NA|NA|TRBV20-1
CSASALSLLETQYF
TGCAGTGCTAGCGCGCTAAGTCTCCTGGAGACCCAGTACTTC
>TRBJ1-1|NA|NA|TRBV12-3/TRBV12-4
CASSWGESSMNTEAFF
TGTGCCAGCAGTTGGGGGGAGAGCTCTATGAACACTGAAGCTTTCTTT
>TRBJ1-1|once|TRBD1|TRBV18
CASSRTGSDTEAFF
TGTGCCAGCTCACGGACAGGGTCGGACACTGAAGCTTTCTTT
>TRBJ2-2|many|NA|TRBV30
CAWSGLSTGELFF
TGTGCCTGGAGTGGGCTGTCCACCGGGGAGCTGTTTTTT
>TRBJ2-1|NA|TRBD2|TRBV27
CASSLLLAGGHEQFF
TGTGCCAGCAGTTTATTACTAGCGGGGGGGCATGAGCAGTTCTTC
>TRBJ2-2|many|TRBD2|TRBV2
CASKSTSVNTGELFF
TGTGCCAGCAAATCGACTAGCGTGAACACCGGGGAGCTGTTTTTT
>TRBJ1-1|many|NA|TRBV2
CASSEEGRNTEAFF
TGTGCCAGCAGTGAAGAAGGGCGAAACACTGAAGCTTTCTTT
>TRBJ2-3|many|NA|TRBV5-1
CASSLADGTGLMDTQYF
TGCGCCAGCAGCTTGGCCGACGGGACTGGTCTGATGGATACGCAGTATTTT
>TRBJ2-7|many|NA|TRBV7-2
CASSPMGIAVYEQYF
TGTGCCAGCAGCCCCATGGGAATAGCGGTCTACGAGCAGTACTTC
>TRBJ2-2|NA|TRBD1|TRBV6-2/TRBV6-3
CASTPRYRGTGELFF
TGTGCCAGCACACCCCGGTACAGGGGCACCGGGGAGCTGTTTTTT
>TRBJ1-5|many|NA|TRBV28
CASSLWRDDSNQPQHF
TGTGCCAGCAGTTTATGGCGGGATGATAGCAATCAGCCCCAGCATTTT
>TRBJ2-7|many|NA|TRBV6-5
CASSYHRSGRSSYEQYF
TGTGCCAGCAGTTACCACCGGAGCGGTAGGAGCTCCTACGAGCAGTACTTC
>TRBJ2-1|NA|NA|TRBV29-1
CSVGPIDSQDYNEQFF
TGCAGCGTTGGCCCTATCGACAGCCAAGATTACAATGAGCAGTTCTTC
>TRBJ1-4|few|NA|TRBV19
CASSAGRFEKLFF
TGTGCCAGTAGTGCGGGACGTTTTGAAAAACTGTTTTTT
>TRBJ1-5|NA|NA|TRBV27
CASSPGAGLSNQPQHF
TGTGCCAGCAGTCCCGGGGCGGGGTTAAGCAATCAGCCCCAGCATTTT
>TRBJ2-1|many|NA|TRBV6-2/TRBV6-3
CASSYMGAYNEQFF
TGTGCCAGCAGTTACATGGGGGCCTACAATGAGCAGTTCTTC
>TRBJ2-1|NA|NA|TRBV24-1
CATSDPNLGYNEQFF
TGTGCCACCAGTGATCCCAATCTAGGGTACAATGAGCAGTTCTTC
>TRBJ1-1|NA|TRBD1|TRBV4-3
CASSPKSGQGKNTEAFF
TGCGCCAGCAGCCCAAAATCGGGACAGGGAAAGAACACTGAAGCTTTCTTT
>TRBJ2-7|many|NA|TRBV29-1
CSAKTGYEQYF
TGCAGCGCTAAAACAGGCTACGAGCAGTACTTC
>TRBJ2-6|many|NA|TRBV28
CASSAPGSSGANVLTF
TGTGCCAGCAGTGCTCCCGGGAGCTCTGGGGCCAACGTCCTGACTTTC
>TRBJ1-1|many|TRBD1|TRBV10-3
CAIINDRATEAFF
TGTGCCATCATCAATGACAGGGCCACTGAAGCTTTCTTT
>TRBJ2-1|NA|NA|TRBV14
CASSQESKRQSSYNEQFF
TGTGCCAGCAGCCAAGAGTCAAAGCGCCAGAGCTCCTACAATGAGCAGTTCTTC
>TRBJ2-7|NA|TRBD1|TRBV29-1
CSVQGGTGFYEQYF
TGCAGCGTCCAGGGGGGGACAGGGTTCTACGAGCAGTACTTC
>TRBJ1-4|NA|NA|TRBV12-3/TRBV12-4
CASTGFTSEKLFF
TGTGCCAGCACAGGGTTTACTAGTGAAAAACTGTTTTTT
>TRBJ1-2|many|NA|TRBV12-5
CASARTVNYGYTF
TGTGCTAGTGCCCGGACAGTTAACTATGGCTACACCTTC
>TRBJ2-1|many|NA|TRBV5-5
CASSFTYTSYNEQFF
TGTGCCAGCAGCTTTACGTACACCTCCTACAATGAGCAGTTCTTC
>TRBJ1-5|many|NA|TRBV27
CASSLGDASQPQHF
TGTGCCAGCAGTTTAGGGGACGCGAGTCAGCCCCAGCATTTT
>TRBJ1-4|NA|NA|TRBV4-3
CASSQDIRWGRGHIDEKLFF
TGCGCCAGCAGCCAAGATATTAGATGGGGCAGGGGTCATATTGATGAAAAACTGTTTTTT
>TRBJ2-1|NA|TRBD1|TRBV6-1
CASRGTGTGRKNEQFF
TGTGCCAGCAGAGGGACCGGGACAGGGAGGAAGAATGAGCAGTTCTTC
>TRBJ2-5|few|TRBD2|TRBV5-6
CASSPGGDAETQYF
TGTGCCAGCAGCCCTGGGGGGGACGCAGAGACCCAGTACTTC
>TRBJ2-5|many|TRBD2|TRBV12-3/TRBV12-4
CASSSGLAGAVETQYF
TGTGCCAGCAGTTCTGGACTAGCGGGAGCGGTGGAGACCCAGTACTTC
>TRBJ2-3|NA|NA|TRBV12-3/TRBV12-4
CASSFYGAPGLRSTDTQYF
TGTGCCAGCAGTTTTTACGGGGCGCCGGGACTCCGGAGCACAGATACGCAGTATTTT
>TRBJ1-5|many|NA|TRBV18
CASSQGVDQPQHF
TGTGCCAGCTCACAGGGAGTAGATCAGCCCCAGCATTTT
>TRBJ2-6|many|TRBD2|TRBV12-3/TRBV12-4
CASSPRTSGRVGANVLTF
TGTGCCAGCAGTCCCCGGACTAGCGGGAGGGTTGGGGCCAACGTCCTGACTTTC
>TRBJ2-5|few|NA|TRBV7-9
CASSLAPEETQYF
TGTGCCAGCAGCTTAGCCCCGGAAGAGACCCAGTACTTC
>TRBJ1-1|many|NA|TRBV6-1
CASTGSGNTEAFF
TGTGCCAGCACCGGTTCAGGGAACACTGAAGCTTTCTTT
>TRBJ1-5|many|TRBD1|TRBV28
CASSLTGFPNQPQHF
TGTGCCAGCAGCCTGACAGGGTTCCCCAATCAGCCCCAGCATTTT
>TRBJ2-5|NA|TRBD2|TRBV12-3/TRBV12-4
CASRRGSGRKETQYF
TGTGCCAGCAGGCGGGGTAGCGGGCGCAAAGAGACCCAGTACTTC